One sample yielded the 15 T cell receptor beta chains listed below, sequenced in a study of cytomegalovirus exposure and HLA in healthy donors. It was with 60 Vbeta and 13 Jbeta primers that the PCR ran. Libraries were prepared by immunoSEQ multiplex PCR; TCRdb keeps only in-frame clonotypes and omits some of them. The data hold 100,000 to 150,000 clones, with around 81% observed a single time. The sample taken for sequencing was PBMCs. The receptors shown here come from a female donor in good health and CMV-seronegative.

This clone showed up just once. The J gene is TRBJ1-3, the V gene TRBV30; D is unclear. CDR1 is GTSNPN, CDR2 SVGIG, per germline (reference sequence). V shed 3 bases and J shed 8 bases, with 11 bases lying between them. The CDR3 runs 12 residues. The CDR3 loop reads CAWSHRRDTIYF. CDR3 coding DNA: TGTGCCTGGAGCCACCGAAGAGACACCATATATTTT.

The genes are TRBV28 and TRBJ2-7, with unresolved D. V was cut by 7 bases and J by 2 bases, with 18 bases left in between. Per the germline V gene, CDR1 is MDHEN and CDR2 is SYDVKM. CDR3 length equals 15 residues. The CDR3 here is CASTSTQSGTYEQYF. The CDR3 DNA sequence: TGTGCCAGCACATCCACCCAATCAGGCACCTACGAGCAGTACTTC.

This clone was detected only a few times. CDR3 in DNA: TGTGCCGTGGGACAGAAGAACACTGAAGCTTTCTTT. It specifies CAVGQKNTEAFF. This chain links TRBV10-3 with TRBJ1-1, with 7 bases aligning to TRBD1. The germline gives CDR1 ENHRY, CDR2 SYGVKD. J lost 1 base, V lost 11 bases, and 4 bases had no gene match. This CDR3 has 12 amino acids.

The rearrangement uses TRBV2 and TRBJ2-5, with D tentatively TRBD1 (5 bases). The DNA end is more similar to TRBJ2-7, so the J call may be wrong. This CDR3 region has 14 residues. The germline CDR1 and CDR2 sequences are SNHLY and FYNNEI. The CDR3 protein is CASSGQLRSDEQYF. The DNA of the CDR3 is TGTGCCAGCAGTGGACAGTTGAGGAGCGACGAGCAGTACTTC.

The genes are TRBV13 and TRBJ2-7; D call uncertain. From germline, CDR1 is PRHDT and CDR2 FYEKMQ (reference sequence). The CDR3 sequence is 14 residues long. The V and J ends lost 0 bases and 3 bases respectively, with 9 bases between them. CDR3 nucleotide sequence: TGTGCCAGCAGCTTAGGCCGCGGCGGCTACGAGCAGTACTTC. It codes for CASSLGRGGYEQYF.

The rearrangement joins TRBV2 to TRBJ2-1; D perhaps matches TRBD2 (5 bases). CDR1 SNHLY and CDR2 FYNNEI come from the germline V gene. The CDR3 extends over 14 amino acids. V was clipped by 5 bases and J by 2 bases, with 10 bases between them. CDR3: CASSLDGTYNEQFF. CDR3 coding DNA: TGTGCCAGCAGTTTGGACGGGACCTACAATGAGCAGTTCTTC.

This clone has just one count. J is TRBJ2-7 and V is TRBV27; D might be TRBD1 (5 bases). From germline, CDR1 is MNHEY and CDR2 SMNVEV (reference sequence). Trimming removed 0 bases from V and 0 bases from J, with 12 bases in between. The CDR3 is made up of 16 amino acids. The DNA of the CDR3 is TGTGCCAGCAGTTTATCAGGGGTACCGAGCTCCTACGAGCAGTACTTC. It specifies CASSLSGVPSSYEQYF.

The rearrangement joins TRBV30 to TRBJ2-2; weak D call: TRBD1 (5 bases). The germline gives CDR1 GTSNPN, CDR2 SVGIG (reference sequence). V lost 1 base to trimming and J lost 0 bases, with 9 bases between them. The CDR3 consists of 15 residues. The CDR3 sequence: CAWSARTSNTGELFF. CDR3 sequence (DNA): TGTGCCTGGAGTGCGCGGACATCGAACACCGGGGAGCTGTTTTTT.

This clone was seen once. The chain is built from TRBV5-1 and TRBJ2-7; TRBD1 aligns across 9 bases. J was trimmed by 2 bases and V by 7 bases; bases with no gene match: 7. The CDR3 has 14 residues. Germline V gene sequence: CDR1 SGHRS, CDR2 YFSETQ. CDR3 loop: CASGPGTGTYEQYF. The CDR3 nucleotides read TGCGCCAGCGGTCCCGGGACAGGGACCTACGAGCAGTACTTC.

This chain uses TRBV7-8 with TRBJ1-1; D is ambiguous. The CDR3 covers 16 residues. CDR1 and CDR2 from the germline V gene are SGHVS and FQNEAQ. V was cut by 1 base and J by 1 base, with 13 bases left in between. In nucleotides, the CDR3 is TGTGCCAGCAGCTTAGGATGGCGGCGGAAGAACACTGAAGCTTTCTTT. Translated, it gives CASSLGWRRKNTEAFF.

This rearrangement joins TRBV19 to TRBJ2-5; 8 bases match TRBD1. Per the germline V gene, CDR1 is LNHDA and CDR2 is SQIVND (reference sequence). This CDR3 has 14 amino acids. V trimming: 1 base; J trimming: 4 bases; junction bases outside the gene matches: 2. CDR3 residues: CASSIVTGGETQYF. The CDR3 DNA follows: TGTGCCAGTAGTATAGTCACAGGGGGAGAGACCCAGTACTTC.

The rearrangement uses TRBV28 and TRBJ2-2, with 16 bases matching TRBD2. This CDR3 is built from 17 residues. V lost 5 bases and J lost 3; bases outside the gene matches: 3. Germline CDR1 is MDHEN and CDR2 is SYDVKM. This chain's CDR3 is CASSPGLAGGYTGELFF. The CDR3 nucleotides read TGTGCCAGCAGTCCGGGACTAGCGGGAGGGTACACCGGGGAGCTGTTTTTT.

V gene TRBV9 combines with J gene TRBJ1-2, with D unclear. V lost 4 bases, J lost 5 bases, and 18 bases lay in between. This CDR3 comprises 15 residues. Germline assignment: CDR1 SGDLS and CDR2 YYNGEE. CDR3 nucleotides: TGTGCCAGCAGCCCGCCCGGGTTCATTCGGTATGGCTACACCTTC. Its translation is CASSPPGFIRYGYTF.

This chain's CDR3 is CASSQEWRGNYGYTF. CDR3 DNA sequence: TGTGCCAGCAGCCAAGAGTGGCGGGGGAACTATGGCTACACCTTC. This rearrangement joins TRBV4-2 to TRBJ1-2, with D possibly being TRBD1 (5 bases). Germline V gives CDR1 LGHNA, CDR2 YNFKEQ. This CDR3 has 15 amino acids. Deletions cut 0 bases from V and 2 bases from J, with 10 bases between.

This sequence joins TRBV28 and TRBJ1-2; a possible D gene is TRBD1 (5 bases). V lost 10 bases, J lost 6 bases, and 18 bases lay in between. This CDR3 spans 13 amino acids. Germline assignment: CDR1 MDHEN and CDR2 SYDVKM. The DNA of the CDR3 is TGTGCCACCACGACAGTGGTGGGTCATGGCTACACCTTC. Amino acids: CATTTVVGHGYTF.